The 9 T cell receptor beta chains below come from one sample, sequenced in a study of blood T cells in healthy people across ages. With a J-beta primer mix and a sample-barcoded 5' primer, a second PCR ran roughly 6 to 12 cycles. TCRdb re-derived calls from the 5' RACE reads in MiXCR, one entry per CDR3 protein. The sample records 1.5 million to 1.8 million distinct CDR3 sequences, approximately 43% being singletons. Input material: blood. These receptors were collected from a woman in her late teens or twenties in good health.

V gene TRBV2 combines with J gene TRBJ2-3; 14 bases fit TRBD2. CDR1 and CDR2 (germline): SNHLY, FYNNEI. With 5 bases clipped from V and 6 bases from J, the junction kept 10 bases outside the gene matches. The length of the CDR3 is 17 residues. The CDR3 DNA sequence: TGTGCCAGCAGTCAGTACGGGACTAGCGGGAGTGGTGATACGCAGTATTTT. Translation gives CASSQYGTSGSGDTQYF.

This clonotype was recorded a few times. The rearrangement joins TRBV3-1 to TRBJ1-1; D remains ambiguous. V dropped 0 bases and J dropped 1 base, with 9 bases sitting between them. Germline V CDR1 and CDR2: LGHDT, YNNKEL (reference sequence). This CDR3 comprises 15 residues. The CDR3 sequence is CASSQDYRSNTEAFF. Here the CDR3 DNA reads TGTGCCAGCAGCCAAGACTACAGATCGAACACTGAAGCTTTCTTT.

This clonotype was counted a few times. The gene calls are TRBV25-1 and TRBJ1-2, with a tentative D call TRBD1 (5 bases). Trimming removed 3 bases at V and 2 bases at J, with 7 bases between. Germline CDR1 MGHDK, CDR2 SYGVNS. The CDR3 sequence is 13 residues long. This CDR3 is CASSETENYGYTF. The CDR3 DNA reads TGTGCCAGCAGTGAGACAGAAAACTATGGCTACACCTTC.

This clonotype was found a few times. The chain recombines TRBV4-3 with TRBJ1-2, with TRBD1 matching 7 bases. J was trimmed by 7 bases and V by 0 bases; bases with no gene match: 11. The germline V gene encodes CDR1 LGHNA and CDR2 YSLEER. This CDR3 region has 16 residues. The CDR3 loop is CASSQENPGQAFGYTF. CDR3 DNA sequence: TGCGCCAGCAGCCAAGAAAACCCCGGACAGGCATTTGGCTACACCTTC.

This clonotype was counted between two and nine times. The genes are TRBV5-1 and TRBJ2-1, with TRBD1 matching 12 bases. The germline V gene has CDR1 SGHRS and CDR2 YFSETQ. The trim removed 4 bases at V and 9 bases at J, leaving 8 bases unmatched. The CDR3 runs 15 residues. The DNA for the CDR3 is TGCGCCAGCAGCCTCCGGGACAGGGGGCAGGCTGAGCAGTTCTTC. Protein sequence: CASSLRDRGQAEQFF.

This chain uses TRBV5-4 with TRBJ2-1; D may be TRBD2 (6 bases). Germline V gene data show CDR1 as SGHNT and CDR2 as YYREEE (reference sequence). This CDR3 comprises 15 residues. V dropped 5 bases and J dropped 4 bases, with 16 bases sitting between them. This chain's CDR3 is CASRQVDGGYNEQFF. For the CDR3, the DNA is TGTGCCAGCAGACAAGTCGACGGGGGATACAATGAGCAGTTCTTC.

The CDR3 is CASSPRVGGDTGELFF. The CDR3 DNA reads as TGCGCCAGCAGCCCCCGGGTTGGGGGGGACACCGGGGAGCTGTTTTTT. This chain connects TRBV4-3 to TRBJ2-2; TRBD2 matches 7 bases. This CDR3 contains 16 residues. Trimming at V came to 4 bases and at J to 3 bases, leaving 8 bases not matched to a gene. Germline assignment: CDR1 LGHNA and CDR2 YSLEER.

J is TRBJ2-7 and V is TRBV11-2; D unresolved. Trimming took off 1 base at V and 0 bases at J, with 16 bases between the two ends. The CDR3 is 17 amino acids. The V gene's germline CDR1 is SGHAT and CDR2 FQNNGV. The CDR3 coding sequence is TGTGCCAGCAGCTTAGGTTTTCCGGACCGAATCTCCTACGAGCAGTACTTC. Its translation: CASSLGFPDRISYEQYF.

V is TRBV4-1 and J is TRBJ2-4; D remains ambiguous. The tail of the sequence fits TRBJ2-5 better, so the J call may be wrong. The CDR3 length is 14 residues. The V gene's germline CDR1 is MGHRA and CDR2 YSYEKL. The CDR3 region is CASSQEAYWETQYF. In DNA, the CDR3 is TGCGCCAGCAGCCAAGAGGCTTACTGGGAGACCCAGTACTTC.